This TCR beta chain derives from a study of patients and donors after allogeneic stem cell transplantation. Each CDR3 protein gets one entry after TCRdb re-called the RT-PCR reads with MiXCR. The sample yields under 200,000 distinct CDR3 sequences, about 32% seen once. This clonotype was seen more than once but under ten times. The V end lost 6 bases, the J end lost 4 bases, and 10 bases lay between the germline ends. CDR1 is ENHRY and CDR2 is SYGVKD in the germline V gene. This CDR3 spans 13 amino acids. The chain carries TRBV10-3 and TRBJ2-1, with D unclear. This sequence originates from a human donor who was either an allogeneic HSCT recipient or a stem cell or donor lymphocyte infusion donor (not recorded which). It is not recorded whose cells these are; they may come from a transplant donor. Sequencing was performed on blood, either unsorted or a sorted T cell fraction (not recorded which). The CDR3 nucleotides read TGTGCCATCAGCGACGGTAAATACAATGAGCAGTTCTTC. Protein product: CAISDGKYNEQFF.